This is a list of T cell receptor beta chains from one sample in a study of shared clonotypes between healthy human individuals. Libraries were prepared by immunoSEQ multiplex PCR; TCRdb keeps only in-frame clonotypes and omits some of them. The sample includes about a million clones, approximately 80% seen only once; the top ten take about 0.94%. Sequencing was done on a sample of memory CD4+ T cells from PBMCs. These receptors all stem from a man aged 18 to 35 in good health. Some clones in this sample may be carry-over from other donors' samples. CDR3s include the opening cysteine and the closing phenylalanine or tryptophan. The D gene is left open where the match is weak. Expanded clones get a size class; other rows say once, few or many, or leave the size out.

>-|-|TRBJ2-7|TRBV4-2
CASSQNRYEQYF
TGTGCCAGCAGCCAAAACAGGTACGAGCAGTACTTC
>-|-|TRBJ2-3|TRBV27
CASSHRDGWDTTQYF
TGTGCCAGCAGCCACAGGGATGGGTGGGATACGACGCAGTATTTT
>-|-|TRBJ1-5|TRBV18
CASSPGSSNQPQHF
TGTGCCAGCTCACCAGGGAGTAGCAATCAGCCCCAGCATTTT
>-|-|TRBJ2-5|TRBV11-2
CASSLSSRETQYF
TGTGCCAGCAGCTTAAGTTCAAGGGAGACCCAGTACTTC
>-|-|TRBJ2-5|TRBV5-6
CASSVQGQETQYF
TGTGCCAGCAGCGTACAGGGACAAGAGACCCAGTACTTC
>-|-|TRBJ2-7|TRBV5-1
CASSLLGYEQYF
TGCGCCAGCAGCTTGTTGGGCTACGAGCAGTACTTC
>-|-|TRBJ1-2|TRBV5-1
CASSLTADPNYGYTF
TGCGCCAGCAGCTTGACCGCAGACCCTAACTATGGCTACACCTTC
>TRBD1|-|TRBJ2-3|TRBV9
CASSVSTGGTDTQYF
TGTGCCAGCAGCGTTTCGACAGGGGGCACAGATACGCAGTATTTT
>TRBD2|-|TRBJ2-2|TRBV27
CASSREGNTGELFF
TGTGCCAGCAGTAGGGAGGGAAACACCGGGGAGCTGTTTTTT
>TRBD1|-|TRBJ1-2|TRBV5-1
CASRTGTDTRGYTF
TGCGCCAGCAGGACCGGGACAGACACAAGAGGCTACACCTTC
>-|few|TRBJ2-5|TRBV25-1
CASSDPGRKETQYF
TGTGCCAGCAGTGACCCGGGGAGGAAAGAGACCCAGTACTTC
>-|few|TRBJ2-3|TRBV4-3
CASSQDHGRRTDTQYF
TGCGCCAGCAGCCAAGATCATGGCAGGAGAACAGATACGCAGTATTTT
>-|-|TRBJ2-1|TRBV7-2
CASSPFSDSYNEQFF
TGTGCCAGCAGCCCCTTTAGTGACTCCTACAATGAGCAGTTCTTC
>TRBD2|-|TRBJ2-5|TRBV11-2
CASSRGGDEMETQYF
TGTGCCAGCAGCCGGGGAGGGGACGAGATGGAGACCCAGTACTTC
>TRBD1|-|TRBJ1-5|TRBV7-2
CASSRDRGWQPQHF
TGTGCCAGCAGCCGGGACAGGGGCTGGCAGCCCCAGCATTTT
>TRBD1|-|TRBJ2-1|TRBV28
CASSSRTGPYNEQFF
TGTGCCAGCAGTTCAAGGACAGGCCCCTACAATGAGCAGTTCTTC
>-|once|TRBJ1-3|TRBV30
CAWSPATLWDGEASGNTIYF
TGTGCCTGGAGTCCCGCGACCCTCTGGGACGGAGAAGCCTCTGGAAACACCATATATTTT
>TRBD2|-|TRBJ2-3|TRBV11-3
CASSRRGGASDTQYF
TGTGCCAGCAGCCGGCGGGGAGGGGCGTCCGATACGCAGTATTTT
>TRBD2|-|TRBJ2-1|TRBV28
CASSPSGSGINEQFF
TGTGCCAGCTCCCCAAGCGGGAGTGGGATCAATGAGCAGTTCTTC
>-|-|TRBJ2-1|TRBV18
CASSPFQTKDYNEQFF
TGTGCCAGCTCACCCTTTCAGACAAAAGACTACAATGAGCAGTTCTTC
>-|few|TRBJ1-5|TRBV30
CAWSVRDNQPQHF
TGTGCCTGGAGTGTACGAGATAATCAGCCCCAGCATTTT
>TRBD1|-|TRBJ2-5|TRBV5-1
CASSLGTGDYMGETQYF
TGCGCCAGCAGCTTAGGGACAGGAGATTACATGGGGGAGACCCAGTACTTC
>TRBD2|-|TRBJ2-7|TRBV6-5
CASSTRTAGDEQYF
TGTGCCAGCAGTACCCGGACAGCGGGGGACGAGCAGTACTTC
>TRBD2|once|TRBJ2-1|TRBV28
CASSSSGTTPSQTYNEQFF
TGTGCCAGCAGTTCGTCCGGGACTACTCCATCCCAGACCTACAATGAGCAGTTCTTC
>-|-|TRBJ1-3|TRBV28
CASSLYRVSGNTIYF
TGTGCCAGCAGTTTATACAGGGTCTCTGGAAACACCATATATTTT
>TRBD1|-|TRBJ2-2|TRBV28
CASSPPRDRGRGELFF
TGTGCCAGCAGCCCCCCGAGGGACAGGGGGCGAGGGGAGCTGTTTTTT
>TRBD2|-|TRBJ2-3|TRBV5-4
CASSARLAGGEDTQYF
TGTGCCAGCAGCGCCCGACTAGCGGGAGGGGAAGATACGCAGTATTTT